The clone carrying this T cell receptor (beta chain) was observed a single time. Its antigen is not known. The sample comes from a study of T cell responses to AZD1222 COVID-19 vaccine. CDR3 length: 17 amino acids. Germline-derived CDR1 and CDR2 are MDHEN and SYDVKM. The V gene end was trimmed by 7 bases and the J gene end by 4 bases; junction bases not matched to a gene: 12. Regarding the study as a whole: Spike regions recognized by vaccine-associated CD4 TCRs spanned the protein, led by 160-218 and 743-854.

Method: immunoSEQ multiplex PCR; TCRdb's copy keeps in-frame clones and lacks some. This table has 15,000 to 19,000 clones, 88% appearing once. Second-dose recipients at about 4 or about 12 weeks were treated as one pooled group. Sequenced material: peripheral blood, taken 28 days after the second AZD1222 dose. The receptor's source is an adult who received the AZD1222 COVID-19 vaccine. The V gene is TRBV28, the J gene TRBJ2-6, with TRBD2 matching 8 bases. CDR3 nucleotides: TGTGCCAGCACCCCGGGGGGGGTCCCAGACGGGGCCAACGTCCTGACTTTC. This sequence encodes CASTPGGVPDGANVLTF.